This T cell receptor beta chain came from a study of cutaneous CD30+ T cell lymphoproliferative disorder and hepatitis E (dated by TCRdb to 2016 to 2019). The CDR3 contains 15 residues, cysteine and phenylalanine counted. Just CDR3 DNA is preserved here, 45 bases in frame from base 1. V and J lose 3 bases and 4 bases, and a span of 15 bases separates them. The germline V gene encodes CDR1 KGHSH and CDR2 LQKENI. This clone came up once. The target of this receptor is not known. Per-base quality was not reported, and no clone a single base away is much larger than it. Library method: the immunoSEQ multiplex PCR assay. TCRdb mirrors the immuneACCESS table, restricted to in-frame sequences. Some clones are absent from its copies; in checked studies, under half trace to an unresolved V gene, and the reason for the others is unknown. The sample contains about 8,000 clones, about 74% of them found a single time. Together, the top ten hold under 1.3% of the sample.

The receptor comes from a human donor with a cutaneous T cell lymphoproliferative disorder associated with hepatitis E virus. Material for sequencing was blood. This receptor chain uses TRBV18 and TRBJ1-2; no D gene can be assigned with confidence. The DNA is TGTGCCAGCTCACCGGGATTAGACGTTGGCTATGGCTACACCTTC. Translated, it gives CASSPGLDVGYGYTF.